This T cell receptor beta chain was sequenced during a study of cytomegalovirus exposure and HLA in healthy donors. Both 60 Vbeta primers and 13 Jbeta primers went into the PCR. Data came from immunoSEQ multiplex PCR; TCRdb stores just in-frame clones and leaves some out. The sample includes over 100,000 clones. The germline V and J ends were trimmed by 5 bases and 2 bases, with 10 bases remaining between them. Germline lookup yields CDR1 SGHAT and CDR2 FQNNGV. This CDR3 spans 13 amino acids. This TCR was sampled from a man aged 35 to 55 in good health and CMV-seropositive. The chain combines TRBV11-2 with TRBJ2-7; possible D gene TRBD2, 6 bases. Sequenced: PBMCs. CDR3 residues: CASSMREAYEQYF. CDR3 nucleotides: TGTGCCAGCAGCATGCGGGAAGCCTACGAGCAGTACTTC.